Only a few counts were recorded for the clone carrying this TCR beta chain. The sample belongs to a study of blood T cell repertoires in COVID-19. Germline V gene data show CDR1 as MGHRA and CDR2 as YSYEKL. The CDR3 is 17 amino acids. V was pared by 1 base and J by 1 base, with 9 bases of the junction left unmatched. Original data processing: Estimation of nucleated cell counts was performed using reference gene primer amplification. Libraries were prepared by immunoSEQ multiplex PCR; TCRdb keeps only in-frame clonotypes and omits some of them. D and trimming were read from the DNA, whereas the V and J calls and clone size are those reported in that table. The sample carries approximately 68,000 clones, roughly 82% recorded once.

The receptor comes from an older man with active COVID-19. This chain joins TRBV4-1 and TRBJ2-5; 7 bases line up with TRBD2. Material for sequencing was peripheral blood. The CDR3 DNA is TGCGCCAGCAGCCAAGTTATTTTGCGGGAGTTCCAAGAGACCCAGTACTTC. Amino acids: CASSQVILREFQETQYF.